This T cell receptor (beta chain) was sequenced for a study of blood T cell repertoires in COVID-19. Germline V gene sequence: CDR1 DFQATT, CDR2 SNEGSKA (reference sequence). The CDR3 has 11 amino acids. Trimming pared 5 bases from V and 0 bases from J, leaving 5 bases between. Study processing details: Cell counts per sample came from amplifying reference gene primers. Only in-frame clones appear in the TCRdb table, and some are missing; sequencing was by immunoSEQ multiplex PCR. D and trimming come from the DNA, and the V and J calls and clone size come from that table. The sample contains 330,000 or so clones, roughly 90% of which appear only once. A Seattle source enrolled patients during active infection and followed them longitudinally.

This sequence joins TRBV20-1 and TRBJ2-7; D gene unclear. The sequence was obtained from a man between 25 and 39 years old with COVID-19, enrolled during active disease. Sequenced sample: peripheral blood. The CDR3 region is CSAFSSYEQYF. For the CDR3, the DNA is TGCAGTGCTTTTAGCTCCTACGAGCAGTACTTC.